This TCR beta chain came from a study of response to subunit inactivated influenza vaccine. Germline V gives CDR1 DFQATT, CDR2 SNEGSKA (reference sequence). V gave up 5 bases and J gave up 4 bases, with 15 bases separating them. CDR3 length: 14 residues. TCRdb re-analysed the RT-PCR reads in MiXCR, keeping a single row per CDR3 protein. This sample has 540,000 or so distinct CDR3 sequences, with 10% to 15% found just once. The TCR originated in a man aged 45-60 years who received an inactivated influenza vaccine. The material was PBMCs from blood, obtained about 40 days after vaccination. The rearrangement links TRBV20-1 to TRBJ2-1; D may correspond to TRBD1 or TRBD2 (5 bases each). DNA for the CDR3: TGCAGTGCTCTGAGGGGAGCGGTGTACAATGAGCAGTTCTTC. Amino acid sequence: CSALRGAVYNEQFF.